This T cell receptor beta chain was documented in a study of control samples from healthy donors and cancer patients. V lost 7 bases and J 1 base, leaving 10 bases between the germline ends. The CDR3 runs 13 residues. Germline CDR1 reads SNHLY; CDR2 reads FYNNEI. Profiling relied on immunoSEQ multiplex PCR, and the TCRdb table lists in-frame clones only, not all of them. The table includes about 120,000 clones, about 87% detected once. Sequences were obtained from blood. The gene calls are TRBV2 and TRBJ1-1; D not resolved. The sequence was obtained from a man aged 25 to 40 in good health. The CDR3 DNA is TGTGCCAGCACTGGGGTCGGGAACACTGAAGCTTTCTTT. Translation gives CASTGVGNTEAFF. Together with reference TRBV2 and TRBJ1-1, the CDR3 gives the full variable domain: EPEVTQTPSHQVTQMGQEVILRCVPISNHLYFYWYRQILGQKVEFLVSFYNNEISEKSEIFDDQFSVERPDGSNFTLKIRSTKLEDSAMYFCASTGVGNTEAFFGQGTRLTVV.